Below, one T cell receptor beta chain is given with its context. It has no known antigen specificity. Base qualities are missing; no much larger clone stands one base away. Libraries came from RT-PCR. Sequenced using an Illumina HiSeq 2500. The raw public reads went through TCRdb reprocessing: fastp at Q25, MiXCR clone calling, in-frame beta chains kept. Each entry merges the rows of one CDR3 protein and shows their most common DNA and genes. The sample table shows hundreds of thousands of distinct CDR3 sequences, and approximately 11% are seen once. In total, the top ten clones hold about 11% of the sample. Trimming accounts for 4 bases at V and 0 bases at J, while the number of junction bases matched to no gene is 11. CDR1 SGHAT and CDR2 FQDESV were looked up in the germline V gene (reference sequence). Its CDR3 holds 18 amino acids, cysteine through phenylalanine. The DNA shown is the 54-base CDR3, in frame from base 1.

This sample is drawn from a study of response to subunit inactivated influenza vaccine (dated by TCRdb to between 2017 and 2018). About the investigation overall: The study used deep quantitative T cell receptor repertoire profiling to track responses to a trivalent subunit inactivated influenza vaccine. What the authors observed across the whole study: It was suggested by the authors that each seasonal influenza vaccination may recruit only a limited number of new T cells.

Separately, the same data were catalogued under a study of T cells expressing NK-cell markers. As the second publication notes: The TCR beta cDNA libraries were made using 5'RACE template switching, a step that added both a universal primer site and unique molecular identifiers. Three sorted T-cell subsets (CD3+CD56+NKG2C+, CD3+CD56+NKG2C- and CD3+CD56-NKG2C+) from 7 to 9 donors had their TCR beta-chain repertoires profiled. Seven of the eight sequenced donors were HCMV-seropositive and one was HCMV-seronegative. In several experiments an anti-gammadeltaTCR antibody was added to restrict sorting to alphabetaTCR-expressing T cells. For six donors, the dominant CD3+CD56+NKG2C+ clonotypes were among the top 10 CD8+ clonotypes and accounted for about 1.0-7.0% of CD8+ T cells. Those dominant clonotypes were again the most abundant among CD3+CD56-NKG2C+ cells in a few donors, at about 25-65%. It remained unclear whether the expanded NKG2C-expressing T cell clones were specific for HCMV antigens. The study sequenced eight donors, all healthy volunteers chosen at random: three men and five women. A commercial ELISA kit detecting HCMV-specific IgG in serum was used to determine HCMV serostatus. Peripheral blood mononuclear cells were isolated from blood by Ficoll density gradient centrifugation. Bulk peripheral blood T-cell repertoires were additionally sequenced from unsorted PBMC for several donors. Synthesis of cDNA was primed from the TCR beta constant segment and was followed by two consecutive PCR amplification steps. Illumina HiSeq 2000/2500, MiSeq or NextSeq was used to sequence libraries as 2 x 150 bp reads. MIGEC was used to demultiplex reads and group the reads by UMI, and MiTCR was used to assemble and quantify clonotypes. Only TCR cDNA sequences supported by at least two reads were kept to exclude erroneous sequences. The tcR package was used for downstream repertoire analysis, and clonotypes were matched between fractions using CDR3 nucleotide sequence together with V segment. Antigen specificity was annotated against VDJdb with VDJmatch, allowing one amino acid substitution in CDR3.

Here the sequenced sample was PBMCs from blood, taken on the day of vaccination. The chain is made from TRBV11-1 and TRBJ2-7, with 11 junctional bases fitting TRBD1. The clonotype originates from a man aged 50-60 years who received an inactivated influenza vaccine. Donor details come from another sample of the same person, matched by shared clones. The CDR3 here reads CASSSGQGASILSYEQYF. DNA sequence: TGTGCCAGCAGCTCCGGACAGGGGGCTAGCATTCTCTCCTACGAGCAGTACTTC. Joined to the reference TRBV11-1 and TRBJ2-7 proteins, this CDR3 gives the full variable domain: EAEVAQSPRYKITEKSQAVAFWCDPISGHATLYWYRQILGQGPELLVQFQDESVVDDSQLPKDRFSAERLKGVDSTLKIQPAELGDSAMYLCASSSGQGASILSYEQYFGPGTRLTVT.